Presented here are 7 T cell receptor beta chains from one specimen sequenced in a study of OX40 agonist ivuxolimab in advanced cancers. Method: immunoSEQ multiplex PCR; TCRdb's copy keeps in-frame clones and lacks some. The sample consists of 45,000 to 65,000 clones, 77% of them appearing once. The sequences come from CD4+ or CD8+ T cells sorted from blood, collected in a trial of the OX40 agonist ivuxolimab. The receptors derive from an adult with an advanced solid tumor such as melanoma, head and neck, liver or kidney cancer.

This chain connects TRBV18 to TRBJ2-7; no clear D. V shed 2 bases and J shed 6 bases, with 11 bases lying between them. Germline loops: CDR1 KGHSH, CDR2 LQKENI. The CDR3 has 13 amino acids. CDR3 residues: CASSPDMFFEQYF. CDR3 bases: TGTGCCAGCTCACCAGATATGTTCTTCGAGCAGTACTTC.

The chain uses TRBV4-2 and TRBJ2-5; 8 nucleotides match TRBD2. V trimming: 3 bases; J trimming: 5 bases; junction bases outside the gene matches: 20. CDR3 size: 19 residues. From germline, CDR1 is LGHNA and CDR2 YNFKEQ. In DNA, the CDR3 is TGTGCCAGCAGCCACCCATCGACCGGGACTAGGGGGTCCTGGGAGACCCAGTACTTC. Protein product: CASSHPSTGTRGSWETQYF.

The chain employs TRBV18 and TRBJ1-1, with D hard to call. Germline V CDR1 and CDR2: KGHSH, LQKENI. The ends were cut back, 2 bases at V and 1 base at J, with 8 bases in the middle. The CDR3 spans 14 residues. CDR3 nucleotides: TGTGCCAGCTCACCATTCCCAGAGAACACTGAAGCTTTCTTT. Translation: CASSPFPENTEAFF. The variable domain in full, with the rest retrieved from reference TRBV18 and TRBJ1-1, is NAGVMQNPRHLVRRRGQEARLRCSPMKGHSHVYWYRQLPEEGLKFMVYLQKENIIDESGMPKERFSAEFPKEGPSILRIQQVVRGDSAAYFCASSPFPENTEAFFGQGTRLTVV.

The count of this clone is one. The chain is built from TRBV28 and TRBJ1-3; possibly TRBD1 for D (5 bases). This CDR3 comprises 15 residues. The germline V and J ends were trimmed by 3 bases and 4 bases, with 13 bases remaining between them. Germline CDR1 is MDHEN and CDR2 is SYDVKM. The CDR3 coding sequence is TGTGCCAGCAGTTTTGGGGGGACCTCCGGAAACACCATATATTTT. Residues: CASSFGGTSGNTIYF.

CDR3 region: CASRAGTSSIQYF. Here the CDR3 DNA reads TGTGCCAGCAGAGCCGGGACTTCTTCGATCCAGTACTTC. The genes are TRBV6-6 and TRBJ2-5, with D possibly TRBD2 on 6 matching bases. This CDR3 contains 13 residues. With 6 bases removed from V and 10 bases from J, the gap between germline ends came to 18 bases. Looked up from germline, CDR1 is MNHNY and CDR2 is SVGAGI (reference sequence).

The chain employs TRBV5-5 and TRBJ2-1; D is ambiguous. This CDR3 comprises 16 residues. Germline V gene lookup returns CDR1 SGHKS and CDR2 YYEKEE (reference sequence). Trimming took 2 bases from V and 0 from J, leaving 12 bases between them. CDR3 residues: CASSLRLTSSYNEQFF. CDR3 nucleotides: TGTGCCAGCAGCTTAAGGCTGACGAGCTCCTACAATGAGCAGTTCTTC.

The chain uses TRBV5-1 and TRBJ2-7, with D possibly matching TRBD2 (5 bases). The CDR3 length is 14 residues. Trimming shortened V by 6 bases and J by 4 bases, and 17 bases separated the two germline ends. The germline CDR1 and CDR2 sequences are SGHRS and YFSETQ. The CDR3 is CASTPGGRIYEQYF. In DNA, the CDR3 is TGCGCCAGCACTCCCGGAGGCAGGATTTACGAGCAGTACTTC. Supplemented by reference TRBV5-1 and TRBJ2-7, the full variable domain reads KAGVTQTPRYLIKTRGQQVTLSCSPISGHRSVSWYQQTPGQGLQFLFEYFSETQRNKGNFPGRFSGRQFSNSRSEMNVSTLELGDSALYLCASTPGGRIYEQYFGPGTRLTVT.